This T cell receptor (beta chain) was observed in a study of siplizumab effects on memory and regulatory T cells. Study-level results: Naive T cells looked more diverse than memory cells and looked like major alloresponse contributors.

Germline V gene sequence: CDR1 LNHDA, CDR2 SQIVND (reference sequence). V lost 1 base, J lost 4 bases, and 8 bases lay in between. This CDR3 spans 14 amino acids. TCRdb's table, derived via immunoSEQ multiplex PCR, lists solely in-frame clones and lacks some. This sample carries about 72,000 clones, about 90% of them seen once, and the ten largest clones take approximately 29%. This clone appeared a single time. Its antigen is currently unknown. Sequencing used CD8+ T cells sorted from blood. The chain has TRBV19 and TRBJ1-5, with D unresolved. This receptor was taken from a human donor in good health. The chain's CDR3 is CASSIGILNQPQHF. The CDR3 bases are TGTGCCAGTAGTATAGGGATTCTTAATCAGCCCCAGCATTTT.